This passage covers 3 T cell receptor beta chains from one sample sequenced in a study of T cell responses to AZD1222 COVID-19 vaccine. Only in-frame clones appear in the TCRdb table, and some are missing; sequencing was by immunoSEQ multiplex PCR. The table lists about 140,000 clones, just over 90% of them singletons, with over 1% in the top ten. Sequenced material: peripheral blood, taken 28 days after the second AZD1222 dose. These receptors were collected from an adult who received the AZD1222 COVID-19 vaccine.

This chain joins TRBV14 and TRBJ2-3, with 7 bases lining up with TRBD2. The germline V gene has CDR1 SGHDN and CDR2 FVKESK. The V gene end was trimmed by 4 bases and the J gene end by 3 bases; junction bases not matched to a gene: 7. This CDR3 is 15 amino acids long. The CDR3 DNA follows: TGTGCCAGCAGCCCTCGTCTGGGGGGGACAGATACGCAGTATTTT. This gives the protein CASSPRLGGTDTQYF.

J is TRBJ1-2 and V is TRBV19; D is possibly TRBD1 (5 bases). CDR1 and CDR2 from the germline V gene are LNHDA and SQIVND (reference sequence). CDR3 length equals 15 residues. Trimming left V 5 bases short and J 6 bases short, with 19 bases between. CDR3 in DNA: TGTGCCAGTAGTCCATCAACCGGGACCTGGGATGGCTACACCTTC. This translates into CASSPSTGTWDGYTF.

The chain uses TRBV3-1 (or the pseudogene TRBV3-2) and TRBJ2-1; D unclear. The CDR3 is 17 amino acids. V lost 4 bases, J lost 0 bases, and 16 bases lay in between. The germline CDR1 and CDR2 sequences are LGHDT and YNNKEL (reference sequence). CDR3 region: CASSPRGPSSSYNEQFF. The CDR3, as DNA: TGTGCCAGCAGCCCACGAGGACCGTCTAGCTCCTACAATGAGCAGTTCTTC.